This record concerns one TCR beta chain sequence. This sample also contains other DNA sequences that code for the same CDR3. This entry comes from a study of blood T cell repertoires in COVID-19. About the research overall: Some COVID-19 samples were acute and others convalescent; all came from the United States, Italy and Spain. From T cells, B-cell-depleted T cells, or PBMCs came the material, which was cDNA or gDNA.

TCRdb's copy holds only in-frame clones and misses some; the assay was immunoSEQ multiplex PCR. The profile shows 250,000 to 350,000 clones, 75% to 90% of them singletons. Germline loops: CDR1 GTSNPN, CDR2 SVGIG (reference sequence). V shed 0 bases and J shed 4 bases, with 7 bases lying between them. The CDR3 contains 12 residues. The origin of this receptor is a woman aged 40 to 50 who had recovered from COVID-19. Sequenced: peripheral blood. This sequence joins TRBV30 and TRBJ2-7, with a tentative D call TRBD2 (5 bases). CDR3 sequence: CAWSVGGYEQYF. The DNA of the CDR3 is TGTGCCTGGAGTGTCGGCGGGTACGAGCAGTACTTC.